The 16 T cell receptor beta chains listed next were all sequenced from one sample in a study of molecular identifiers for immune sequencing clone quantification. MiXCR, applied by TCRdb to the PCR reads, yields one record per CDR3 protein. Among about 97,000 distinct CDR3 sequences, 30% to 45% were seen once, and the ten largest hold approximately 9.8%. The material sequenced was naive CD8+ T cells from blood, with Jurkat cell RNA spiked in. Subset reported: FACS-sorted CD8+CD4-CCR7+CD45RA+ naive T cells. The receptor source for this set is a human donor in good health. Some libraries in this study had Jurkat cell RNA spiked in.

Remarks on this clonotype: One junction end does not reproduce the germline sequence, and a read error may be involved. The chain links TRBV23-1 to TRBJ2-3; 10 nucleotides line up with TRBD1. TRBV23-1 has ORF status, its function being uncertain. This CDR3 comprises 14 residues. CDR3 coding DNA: TGCGCCAGCAGTCTACGGGACAGGGGCGGAACGCAGAATTTT. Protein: CASSLRDRGGTQNF.

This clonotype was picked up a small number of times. The CDR3 DNA reads as TGTGCCAGCAGTCGCGTGGACAGGGATATGTCAGATACGCAGTATTTT. Its protein is CASSRVDRDMSDTQYF. The chain recombines TRBV12-3 or TRBV12-4 with TRBJ2-3; TRBD1 matches 8 bases. Trimming cost V 5 bases and J 4 bases; bases outside gene matches: 11. The CDR3 has 16 residues.

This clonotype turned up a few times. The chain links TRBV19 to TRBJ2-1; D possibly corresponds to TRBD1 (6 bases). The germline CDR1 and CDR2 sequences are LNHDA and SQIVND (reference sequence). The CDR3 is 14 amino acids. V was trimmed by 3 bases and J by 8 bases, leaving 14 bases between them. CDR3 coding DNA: TGTGCCAGTAGTATTAGGGCAGGGGTCGATGAGCAGTTCTTC. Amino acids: CASSIRAGVDEQFF.

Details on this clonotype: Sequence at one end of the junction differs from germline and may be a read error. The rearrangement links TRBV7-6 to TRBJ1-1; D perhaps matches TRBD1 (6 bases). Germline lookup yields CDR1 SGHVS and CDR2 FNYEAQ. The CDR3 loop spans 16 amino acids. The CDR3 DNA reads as TGTGCCAGCAGCGCTTTCGGATTCAGGGGCGTAGCTGAAGCTTGCTTT. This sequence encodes CASSAFGFRGVAEACF. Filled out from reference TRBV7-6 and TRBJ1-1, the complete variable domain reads GAGVSQSPRYKVTKRGQDVALRCDPISGHVSLYWYRQALGQGPEFLTYFNYEAQQDKSGLPNDRFSAERPEGSISTLTIQRTEQRDSAMYRCASSAFGFRGVAEACFGQGTRLTVV.

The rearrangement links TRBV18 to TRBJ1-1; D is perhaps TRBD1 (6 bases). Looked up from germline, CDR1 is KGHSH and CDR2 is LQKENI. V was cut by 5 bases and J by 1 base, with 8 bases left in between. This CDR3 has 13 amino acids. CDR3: CASSGDTNTEAFF. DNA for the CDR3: TGTGCCAGCTCAGGGGACACGAACACTGAAGCTTTCTTT.

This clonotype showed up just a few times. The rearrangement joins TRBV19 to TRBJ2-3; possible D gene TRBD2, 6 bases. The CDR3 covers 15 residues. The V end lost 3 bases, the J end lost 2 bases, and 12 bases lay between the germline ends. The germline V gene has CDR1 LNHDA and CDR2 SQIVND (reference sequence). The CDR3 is CASSIYGGLTDTQYF. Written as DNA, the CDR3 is TGTGCCAGTAGTATTTATGGGGGACTCACAGATACGCAGTATTTT.

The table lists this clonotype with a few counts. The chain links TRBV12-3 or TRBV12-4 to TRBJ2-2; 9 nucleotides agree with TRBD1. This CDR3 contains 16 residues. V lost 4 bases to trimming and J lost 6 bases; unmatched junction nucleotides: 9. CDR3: CASSSYGTGYSGELFF. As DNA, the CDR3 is TGTGCCAGCAGTTCGTACGGGACAGGGTATTCCGGGGAGCTGTTTTTT.

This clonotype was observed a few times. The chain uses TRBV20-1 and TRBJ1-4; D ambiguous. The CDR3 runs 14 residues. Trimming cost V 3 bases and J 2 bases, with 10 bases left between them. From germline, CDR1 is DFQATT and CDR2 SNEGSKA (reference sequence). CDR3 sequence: CSARGVHTNEKLFF. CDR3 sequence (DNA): TGCAGTGCTAGGGGAGTCCACACTAATGAAAAACTGTTTTTT.

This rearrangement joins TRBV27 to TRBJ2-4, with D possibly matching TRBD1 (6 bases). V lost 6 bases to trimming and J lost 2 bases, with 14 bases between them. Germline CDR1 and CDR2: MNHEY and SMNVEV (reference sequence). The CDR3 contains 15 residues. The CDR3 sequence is CASSTYRDTKNIQYF. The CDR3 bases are TGTGCCAGCAGCACCTACAGGGATACCAAAAACATTCAGTACTTC.

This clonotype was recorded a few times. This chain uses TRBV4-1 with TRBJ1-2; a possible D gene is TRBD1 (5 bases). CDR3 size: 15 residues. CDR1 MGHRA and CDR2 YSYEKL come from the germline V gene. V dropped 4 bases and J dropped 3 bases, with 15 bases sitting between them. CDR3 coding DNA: TGCGCCAGCAGCCCGTGGGGGGTAGGCGACTATGGCTACACCTTC. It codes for CASSPWGVGDYGYTF.

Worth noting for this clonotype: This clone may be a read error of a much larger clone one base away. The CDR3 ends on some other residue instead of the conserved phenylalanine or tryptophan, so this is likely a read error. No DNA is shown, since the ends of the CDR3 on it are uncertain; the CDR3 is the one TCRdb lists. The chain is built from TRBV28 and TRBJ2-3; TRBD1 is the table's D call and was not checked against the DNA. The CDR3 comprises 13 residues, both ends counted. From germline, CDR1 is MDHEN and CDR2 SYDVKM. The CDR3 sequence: CASSLASGGAPTS.

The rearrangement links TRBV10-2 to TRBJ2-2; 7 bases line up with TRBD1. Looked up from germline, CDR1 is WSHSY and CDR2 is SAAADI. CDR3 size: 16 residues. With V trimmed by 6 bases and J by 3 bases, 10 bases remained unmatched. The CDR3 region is CASSPPGTAYTGELFF. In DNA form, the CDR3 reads TGCGCCAGCAGCCCCCCAGGGACAGCGTACACCGGGGAGCTGTTTTTT.

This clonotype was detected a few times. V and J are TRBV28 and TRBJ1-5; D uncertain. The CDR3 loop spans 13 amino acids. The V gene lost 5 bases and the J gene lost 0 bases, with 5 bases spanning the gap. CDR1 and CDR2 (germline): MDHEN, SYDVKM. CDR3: CASSEYSNQPQHF. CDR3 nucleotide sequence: TGTGCCAGCAGTGAGTATAGCAATCAGCCCCAGCATTTT.

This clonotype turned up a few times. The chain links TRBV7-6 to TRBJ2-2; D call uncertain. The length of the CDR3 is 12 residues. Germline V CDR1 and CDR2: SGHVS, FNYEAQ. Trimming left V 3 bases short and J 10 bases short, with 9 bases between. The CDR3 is CASSFGPPELFF. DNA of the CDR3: TGTGCCAGCAGCTTCGGGCCCCCGGAGCTGTTTTTT.

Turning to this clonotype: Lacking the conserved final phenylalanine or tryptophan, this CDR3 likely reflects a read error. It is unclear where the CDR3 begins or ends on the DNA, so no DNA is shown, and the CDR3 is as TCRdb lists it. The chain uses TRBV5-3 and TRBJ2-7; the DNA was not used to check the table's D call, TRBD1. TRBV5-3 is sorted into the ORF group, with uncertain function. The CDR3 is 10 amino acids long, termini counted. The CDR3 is CASSFPRTVP.

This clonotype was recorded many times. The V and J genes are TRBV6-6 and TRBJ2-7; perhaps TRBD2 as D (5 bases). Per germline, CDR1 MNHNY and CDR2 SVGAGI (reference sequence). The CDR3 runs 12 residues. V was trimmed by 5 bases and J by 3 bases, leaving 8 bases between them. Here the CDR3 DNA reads TGTGCCAGCAGTGGACTGGGCTACGAGCAGTACTTC. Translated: CASSGLGYEQYF.